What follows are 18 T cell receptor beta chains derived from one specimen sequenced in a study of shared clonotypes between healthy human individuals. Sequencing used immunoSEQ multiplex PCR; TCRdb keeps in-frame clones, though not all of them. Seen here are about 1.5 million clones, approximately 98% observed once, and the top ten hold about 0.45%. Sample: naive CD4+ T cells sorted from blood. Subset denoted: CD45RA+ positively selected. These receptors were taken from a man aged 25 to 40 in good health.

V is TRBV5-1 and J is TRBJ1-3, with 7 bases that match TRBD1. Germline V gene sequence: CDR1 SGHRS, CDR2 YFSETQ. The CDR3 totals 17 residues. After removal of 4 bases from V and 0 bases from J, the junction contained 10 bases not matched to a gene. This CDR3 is CASSLGDSYSSGNTIYF. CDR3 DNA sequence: TGCGCCAGCAGCCTGGGGGACAGCTATAGCTCTGGAAACACCATATATTTT.

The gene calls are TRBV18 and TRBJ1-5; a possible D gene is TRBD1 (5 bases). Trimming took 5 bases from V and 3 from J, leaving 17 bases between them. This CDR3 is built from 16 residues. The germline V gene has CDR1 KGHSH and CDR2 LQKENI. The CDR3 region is CASSTIRDGLNQPQHF. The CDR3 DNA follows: TGTGCCAGCTCAACAATCAGGGACGGACTCAATCAGCCCCAGCATTTT.

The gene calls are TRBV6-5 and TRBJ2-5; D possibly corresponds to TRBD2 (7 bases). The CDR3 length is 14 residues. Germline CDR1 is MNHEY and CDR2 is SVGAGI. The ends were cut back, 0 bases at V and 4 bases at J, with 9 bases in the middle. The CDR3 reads CASSYSGGAETQYF. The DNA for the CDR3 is TGTGCCAGCAGTTACTCTGGGGGGGCAGAGACCCAGTACTTC.

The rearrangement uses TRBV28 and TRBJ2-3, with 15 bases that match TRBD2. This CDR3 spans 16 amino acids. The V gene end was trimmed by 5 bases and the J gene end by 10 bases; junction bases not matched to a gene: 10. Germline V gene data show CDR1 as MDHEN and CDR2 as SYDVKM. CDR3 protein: CASSQLGTSGRSPQYF. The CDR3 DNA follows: TGTGCCAGCAGTCAGTTGGGGACTAGCGGGAGGTCCCCGCAGTATTTT.

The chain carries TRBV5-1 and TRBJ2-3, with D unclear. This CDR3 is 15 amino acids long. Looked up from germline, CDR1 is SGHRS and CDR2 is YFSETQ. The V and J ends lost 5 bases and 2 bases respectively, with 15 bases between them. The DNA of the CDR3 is TGCGCCAGCAGTCTCGGTGGTCGGGTCACAGATACGCAGTATTTT. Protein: CASSLGGRVTDTQYF.

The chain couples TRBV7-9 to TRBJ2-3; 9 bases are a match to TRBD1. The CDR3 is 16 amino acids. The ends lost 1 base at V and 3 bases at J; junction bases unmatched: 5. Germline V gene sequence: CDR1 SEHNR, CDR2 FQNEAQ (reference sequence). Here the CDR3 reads CASSLVWDRETDTQYF. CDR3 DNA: TGTGCCAGCAGCTTAGTCTGGGACAGGGAAACAGATACGCAGTATTTT.

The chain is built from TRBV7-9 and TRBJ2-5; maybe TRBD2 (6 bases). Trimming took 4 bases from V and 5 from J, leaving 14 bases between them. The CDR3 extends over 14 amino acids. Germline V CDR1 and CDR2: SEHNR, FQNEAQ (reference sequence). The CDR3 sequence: CASSYHKGRETQYF. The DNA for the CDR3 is TGTGCCAGCAGCTACCACAAAGGGAGGGAGACCCAGTACTTC. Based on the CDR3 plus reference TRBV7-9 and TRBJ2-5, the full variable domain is DTGVSQNPRHKITKRGQNVTFRCDPISEHNRLYWYRQTLGQGPEFLTYFQNEAQLEKSRLLSDRFSAERPKGSFSTLEIQRTEQGDSAMYLCASSYHKGRETQYFGPGTRLLVL.

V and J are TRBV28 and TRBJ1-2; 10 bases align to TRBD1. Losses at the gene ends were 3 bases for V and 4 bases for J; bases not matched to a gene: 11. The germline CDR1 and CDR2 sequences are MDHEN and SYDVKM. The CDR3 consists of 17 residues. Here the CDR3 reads CASSFPPGTGASYGYTF. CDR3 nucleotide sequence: TGTGCCAGCAGTTTCCCCCCCGGGACAGGGGCTAGCTATGGCTACACCTTC.

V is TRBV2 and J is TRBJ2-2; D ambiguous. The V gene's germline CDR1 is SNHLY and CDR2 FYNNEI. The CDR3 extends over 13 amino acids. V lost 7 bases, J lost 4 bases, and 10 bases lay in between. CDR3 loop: CASTSGFTGELFF. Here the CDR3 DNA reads TGTGCCAGCACCTCAGGTTTCACCGGGGAGCTGTTTTTT.

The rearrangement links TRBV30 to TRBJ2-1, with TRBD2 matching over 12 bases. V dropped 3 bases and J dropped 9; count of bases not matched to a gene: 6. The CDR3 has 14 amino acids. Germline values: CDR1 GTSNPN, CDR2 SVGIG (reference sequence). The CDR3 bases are TGTGCCTGGAGGAAACTAGCGGGAGGATCTGAGCAGTTCTTC. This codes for CAWRKLAGGSEQFF.

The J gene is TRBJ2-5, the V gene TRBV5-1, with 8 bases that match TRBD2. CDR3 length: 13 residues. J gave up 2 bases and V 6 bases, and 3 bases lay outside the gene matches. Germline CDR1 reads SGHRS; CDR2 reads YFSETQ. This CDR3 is CASTIAGQETQYF. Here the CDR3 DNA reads TGCGCCAGCACTATAGCGGGACAAGAGACCCAGTACTTC.

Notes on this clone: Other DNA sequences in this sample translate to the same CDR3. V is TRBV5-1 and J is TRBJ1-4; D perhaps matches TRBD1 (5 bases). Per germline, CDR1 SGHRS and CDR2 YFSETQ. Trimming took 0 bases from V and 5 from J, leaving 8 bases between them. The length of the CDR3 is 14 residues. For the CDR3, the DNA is TGCGCCAGCAGCTTGGGGGGGAGCAATGAAAAACTGTTTTTT. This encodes CASSLGGSNEKLFF. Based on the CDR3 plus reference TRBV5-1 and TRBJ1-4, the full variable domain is KAGVTQTPRYLIKTRGQQVTLSCSPISGHRSVSWYQQTPGQGLQFLFEYFSETQRNKGNFPGRFSGRQFSNSRSEMNVSTLELGDSALYLCASSLGGSNEKLFFGSGTQLSVL.

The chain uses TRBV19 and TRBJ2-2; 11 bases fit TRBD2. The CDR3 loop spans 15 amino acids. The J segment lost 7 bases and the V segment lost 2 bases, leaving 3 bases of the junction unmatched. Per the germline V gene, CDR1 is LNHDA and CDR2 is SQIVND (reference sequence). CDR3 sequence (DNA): TGTGCCAGTAGTATAAGAACTAGCGGGGGCGGGGAGCTGTTTTTT. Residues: CASSIRTSGGGELFF.

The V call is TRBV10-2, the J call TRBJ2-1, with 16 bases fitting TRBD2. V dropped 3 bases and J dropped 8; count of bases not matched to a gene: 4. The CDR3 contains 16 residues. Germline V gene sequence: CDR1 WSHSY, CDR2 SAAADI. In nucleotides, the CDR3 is TGCGCCAGCAGTGATGGGACTAGCGGGAGGGCCCATGAGCAGTTCTTC. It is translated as CASSDGTSGRAHEQFF.

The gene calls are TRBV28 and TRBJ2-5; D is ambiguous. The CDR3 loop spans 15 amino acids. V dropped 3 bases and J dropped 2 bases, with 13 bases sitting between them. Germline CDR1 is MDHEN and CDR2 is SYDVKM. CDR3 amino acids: CASSLLRARQETQYF. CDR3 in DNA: TGTGCCAGCAGTTTGCTACGAGCCAGGCAAGAGACCCAGTACTTC.

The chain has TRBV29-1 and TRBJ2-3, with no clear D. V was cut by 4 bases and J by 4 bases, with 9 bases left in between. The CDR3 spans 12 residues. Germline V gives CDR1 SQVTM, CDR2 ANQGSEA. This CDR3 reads CSVGVGSDTQYF. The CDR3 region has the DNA TGCAGCGTTGGGGTGGGGTCAGATACGCAGTATTTT.

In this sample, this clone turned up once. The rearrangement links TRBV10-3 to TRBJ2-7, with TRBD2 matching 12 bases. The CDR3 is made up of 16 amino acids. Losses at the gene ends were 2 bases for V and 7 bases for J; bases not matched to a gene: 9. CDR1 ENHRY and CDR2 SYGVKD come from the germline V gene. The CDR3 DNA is TGTGCCATCAGTGAGGGCCGCGCTAGCGGGAGGGTTGAGCAGTACTTC. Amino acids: CAISEGRASGRVEQYF.

CDR3 sequence: CASSLGPDSGYEQYF. CDR3 bases: TGTGCCAGCAGCTTAGGCCCGGACAGCGGATACGAGCAGTACTTC. The chain carries TRBV5-5 and TRBJ2-7; D possibly corresponds to TRBD1 (6 bases). The CDR3 is 15 amino acids. CDR1 SGHKS and CDR2 YYEKEE come from the germline V gene (reference sequence). Trimming pared 2 bases from V and 4 bases from J, leaving 16 bases between.